This TCR beta chain derives from a study of cytomegalovirus exposure and HLA in healthy donors. In the case of this clone: Its matching antigen is unknown.

Study-wide results and limits: No immune exposure information besides CMV serostatus was available. An Asian-associated ancestry cluster reportedly showed fewer N-insertions than the roughly 670-donor mean in a later analysis. Prediction of most subjects' HLA-A and HLA-B alleles by TCR beta sequences was reportedly accurate. Analyzed later, most CMV-associated TCR beta chains appeared HLA-restricted.

Primers included in the PCR were 60 Vbeta and 13 Jbeta primers. TCRdb's copy holds only in-frame clones and misses some; the assay was immunoSEQ multiplex PCR. The table has roughly 150,000 clones, approximately 78% seen once. This sequence was found in a male donor in good health and CMV-seronegative. Sequencing was done on a sample of PBMCs.

The CDR3 nucleotides are TGTGCCAGCAGACGGGTGAACATGAACACTGAAGCTTTCTTT. This translates into CASRRVNMNTEAFF. The chain links TRBV6-5 to TRBJ1-1; D gene unclear. Trimming took 6 bases from V and 0 from J, leaving 11 bases between them. CDR1 and CDR2 (germline): MNHEY, SVGAGI. The CDR3 has 14 residues.